In this sample, the clone carrying this TCR beta chain turned up many times. This entry comes from a study of T cells in Graves' hyperthyroidism and ophthalmopathy. V dropped 8 bases and J dropped 0; count of bases not matched to a gene: 1. This CDR3 is 13 amino acids long. From germline, CDR1 is SGHTA and CDR2 FQGNSA. RNA transcripts yielded amplified TCR beta CDR3 regions. A first-round RT-PCR of the TCR CDR3 used the HTBI primer set. TCRdb re-analysed the multiplex PCR reads in MiXCR, keeping a single row per CDR3 protein. The sample includes about 530,000 distinct CDR3 sequences, over 15% of them seen just once. Orbital computed tomography and thyroid ultrasound, together with serum TRAb and thyroxine and clinical symptoms, were used for diagnoses. This sample holds PBMCs from around 9.9 ml fresh peripheral blood.

This clonotype was sampled from a woman aged 18-30 years with Graves' ophthalmopathy. The sequencing sample was made of blood. V usage is TRBV7-2 and J usage is TRBJ1-1, with TRBD1 identical over 9 bases. CDR3 amino acids: CASGDRVNTEAFF. CDR3 in DNA: TGTGCCAGCGGGGACAGGGTGAACACTGAAGCTTTCTTT.